Sequencing of this T cell receptor beta chain was carried out in a study of shared T cell receptors in the human thymus. Libraries were prepared by immunoSEQ multiplex PCR; TCRdb keeps only in-frame clonotypes and omits some of them. The profile shows 640,000 or so clones, around 87% of them singletons. CDR1 MNHEY and CDR2 SVGAGI come from the germline V gene. The CDR3 covers 16 residues. V dropped 2 bases and J dropped 1; count of bases not matched to a gene: 7. The same data also contributed to another study, on human thymus T cells. From that study: Infants served as donors; they were healthy and Finnish and were having corrective surgery for congenital heart defects. It was from resections taken during corrective heart surgery that the thymus tissue came. Seemingly biased V and J gene usage marked thymic and blood repertoires. Related research has reported that thymic repertoires overlap highly among unrelated individuals.

Sequenced input: thymocytes. The chain couples TRBV6-5 to TRBJ2-7; TRBD2 matches 8 bases. The TCR originated in a boy in the first two years of life with a congenital heart defect. DNA of the CDR3: TGTGCCAGCAGTTACGACGGGGGGGGCGGGTCCTACGAGCAGTACTTC. Residues: CASSYDGGGGSYEQYF.